The entry below gives a single TCR beta chain sequence along with its context. Its antigen remains unidentified. Germline is not matched at one junction end, which may reflect a read error. Library preparation used the immunoSEQ multiplex PCR assay. The multiplex PCR relied on a mix of 60 forward primers for TCR Vbeta segments and 13 reverse primers for TCR Jbeta segments. A multiplex PCR assay on genomic DNA amplified the CDR3 region of rearranged TCR beta genes. The Illumina HiSeq System was used to sequence the amplified TCR beta libraries as 87-base-pair reads. Per the authors' processing: A later analysis counted approximately 84 million unique TCR beta chains across the 550 to 700 repertoires, and some 12 million of these chains were shared by at least two donors. A nearest-neighbor algorithm error-corrected the raw reads and collapsed the reads into unique sequences, merging closely related sequences to remove PCR and sequencing errors. CDR3 sequences were aligned to IMGT reference sequences to assign V, D and J gene segments. For a sequence to be retained, at least a six-nucleotide match to both a V gene segment and a J gene segment was required. A rearrangement counted as productive if the CDR3 had no stop codons and remained in frame with V and J, and every other rearrangement counted as non-productive. CDR3 was defined by IMGT convention, running from the second conserved V-encoded cysteine to the conserved J-encoded phenylalanine. The earlier analysis of 500 to 650 of the donors excluded any sequence lacking an unambiguous match to a single V gene segment. In an earlier analysis of roughly 600 of the donors, a V segment was called functional when productive rearrangements were above 56.7%, and segregating when the standard deviation between donors exceeded 5%. To diagnose cytomegalovirus status from the catalog of TCR beta chain sequences, a statistical classification framework was built. In a later analysis, TCR nucleotide sequences were compared against IMGT/GENE-DB human TR gene sequences so that V and J genes could be assigned. A later analysis assigned CDR3 sequences and most-parsimonious VDJ recombination scenarios with the TCRdist pipeline. In a later analysis, each TCR beta chain was defined by its CDR3 amino acid sequence together with its V-gene family, and reads without a unique V-gene family were excluded. In a later analysis, nearly 600 highly shared, low-generation-probability nucleotide sequences were removed to address suspected cross-contamination and a sequencing artifact. In a later analysis, a clonal expansion index was calculated for each public chain from normalized within-repertoire ranks of inferred template counts. In a later analysis, generation probabilities were computed using a VDJ recombination model fitted to out-of-frame rearrangements, and the results were checked against IGoR. Hypergeometric tests were used in a later analysis to score TCR-TCR, TCR-HLA and TCR-CMV co-occurrence, with a repertoire-size bias correction applied to the TCR pairs. To estimate false discovery rates, a later analysis permuted the HLA or CMV assignments 20 times. In a later analysis, co-occurring TCRs were grouped with DBSCAN, and TCRdist sequence similarity was added when clustering was performed within HLA-allele-positive subsets. Co-occurrence clustering excluded repertoires with fewer than 30,000 or more than 120,000 public chains, plus five with anomalous nucleotide sharing. The table was pulled from immuneACCESS by TCRdb, which kept in-frame rearrangements only. Such tables lose some clones; where checked, under half of the loss comes from unresolved V genes, and the rest has no known cause. Clone size and the V and J calls come from that table; the DNA yielded D and trimming. The table held for this sample gives 29,000 or so clones. Of the sample, over 0.55% falls within the top ten clones.

Per the germline V gene, KGHSH is the CDR1 and LQKENI is the CDR2. Spanning cysteine to phenylalanine, the CDR3 consists of 15 amino acids. The sequence is cut down to CDR3 DNA, 45 bases in frame from base 1. This specimen belongs to a study of cytomegalovirus exposure and HLA in healthy donors (dated by TCRdb to about 2017). In the study overall: According to an earlier analysis of several hundred of the donors, about 190 million T cells yielded 90 million to 130 million unique TCR beta sequences and approximately 300 Gb of sequence data. An early release covering 550 to 650 HLA-typed donors comprised about 310 gigabases of sequencing data and 85 million or so unique TCR sequences. The genetic ancestry cluster associated with self-reported Caucasian donors included 81% of the approximately 410 genotyped donors. The study was designed to test whether signatures of past pathogen exposure could be identified by cataloging public T cell receptors. The study profiled the T cell repertoires of 500 to 800 subjects by immunosequencing and related them to cytomegalovirus serostatus. In addition to the first cohort of 666 subjects, a separate validation cohort of approximately 110 different subjects was used. High-throughput TCR immunosequencing, statistical association of individual TCRs with disease status, and machine learning were combined to predict cytomegalovirus infection status. In a later analysis, previously published TCR beta repertoires from 500 to 750 donors were re-analyzed and high-resolution HLA genotyping was added so that TCR occurrence patterns could be studied. Rather than drawing on any new phenotypic data, the later analysis identified candidate immune exposures from TCR beta sequences and the way those sequences occurred across donors. To decide whether each TCR beta V gene segment behaved as functional or pseudogenic, an earlier analysis of over 500 of the donors relied on high-throughput TCR beta sequencing. Donor age, sex, ethnicity and CMV serostatus were collected together with the repertoire data. A later genetic analysis used genome-wide SNP genotypes for about three fifths of the roughly 700 donors, treating that subset as a discovery cohort. All discovery cohort repertoires had been generated using a single sequencing platform. Both class I and class II loci were covered by HLA typing, at four-digit resolution. Typing coverage differed by locus: A, B, C, DRB1 and DQB1 were typed in roughly 620-640 donors, DQA1 in roughly 500, DPA1 in 600 to 610, and DPB1 in just under 490. Because of strong linkage in the cohort, five DR-DQ haplotypes were treated as single units for association and clustering. Across approximately 420 genotyped donors of the cohort, an average of about 240,000 unique TCR beta nucleotide sequences per donor were sequenced, and around 20% of those sequences were non-productive.

The cohort consisted of fewer than 700 healthy bone marrow donors. At the time of sampling, all cohort members were nominally healthy, though unrecorded immune exposures were likely present. The donor tested CMV seronegative, placing the donor among the roughly 350 seronegative members of the cohort. A peripheral blood sample was provided by each donor, and peripheral blood mononuclear cells were used for TCR beta sequencing. Genomic DNA extraction from the blood cell samples was performed with the Qiagen DNeasy Blood Extraction Kit. Overall results and qualifications from the work: The only immune exposure information available for the cohort was CMV serostatus. Because counts were too low, around 18 rarely observed V segments, including chromosome 9 orphons, were left out of the earlier analysis of 500 to 650 of the donors. According to a later analysis, most CMV-associated TCR beta chains appeared to be HLA-restricted, and the HLA associations seemed to be driven largely by CMV exposure. A further reported finding was that TCR beta sequences accurately predicted the HLA-A and HLA-B alleles for most subjects in the first cohort. Several of the top co-occurrence clusters appeared to be linked to parvovirus B19, influenza, CMV and Epstein-Barr virus, according to a later analysis. This cohort had only TCR beta chains sequenced, and the lack of alpha or paired-chain data limited which features could be detected. The authors suggested that the approach could potentially be extended to other disease states and immunological phenotypes. A total of roughly 160 TCR beta chains were listed by the study as associated with cytomegalovirus. In a later analysis, the rate of TCR association differed among HLA loci, with DRB1 alleles having the most associated TCRs and HLA-C alleles having the fewest. Because the 87-base-pair reads could not distinguish some IMGT-functional V segments, including TRBV6-2 and TRBV6-3, those segments were excluded. When HLA alleles, especially DR and DQ, strongly co-occurred, attributing TCR associations to individual alleles was difficult. The classifier was reported to diagnose cytomegalovirus status with high specificity and sensitivity in both the original cohort and the validation cohort. In a later analysis, HLA-associated TCR beta chains were found to be more clonally expanded and to have lower generation probabilities than equally common non-associated chains. While some public TCRs were present in many individuals, most TCR sequences turned up only very rarely across donors. In vitro tests confirmed that three of the cytomegalovirus-associated TCR beta chains recognize cytomegalovirus antigens. The presence/absence analyses assumed that sequencing depth was roughly uniform across donors, and that assumption may not be true. Correlated functional status among segregating V segments might reflect linkage disequilibrium, but an unknown experimental factor could not be ruled out. A cluster of highly shared sequence variants was judged likely to be a technical artifact of the sequencing pipeline. HLA typing was unavailable for some donors at each locus, so association tests used only the typed subset. V-gene and J-gene trimming of TCR beta chains was associated with a missense DCLRE1C variant in a later genetic analysis, and the association was replicated in an independent cohort. In a later genetic analysis, fewer N-insertions in productive TCRs were reported among donors in an Asian-associated ancestry cluster than the roughly 700-donor mean. Broadly in line with IMGT annotations, most TCR beta V segments showed up in productive rearrangements about 87% or about 30% of the time in an earlier analysis of around 550 of the donors. At a false discovery rate of 0.05, a later analysis linked about 16,000 TCR beta sequences to specific HLA alleles.

Sequencing was done on a sample of PBMCs. The chain is assembled from TRBV18 and TRBJ2-3; the D region possibly corresponds to TRBD1 (6 bases align). This clonotype was sampled from a young man in good health and CMV-seronegative. CDR3 reads: CASSPTTDSIDTQYF. The DNA is TGTGCCAGCTCACCCACCACGGACAGCATAGATACGCAGTATTTT.